This T cell receptor beta chain derives from a study of blood T cells in healthy people across ages. Using a J-beta primer mix together with a sample-barcoded 5' primer, a second PCR was run for 7 to 11 cycles. TCRdb recomputed calls from the 5' RACE reads with MiXCR, one row per CDR3 protein. This sample yields 600,000 to 800,000 distinct CDR3 sequences, of which under 25% are seen a single time; approximately 3.7% belongs to the top ten. Findings and caveats of the study: Getting older went along with TCR beta diversity per million T cells dropping roughly linearly. Naive and antigen-experienced cells could not be conclusively compared, given unsorted PBMCs. A greater number of naive CD4+ cells and higher diversity distinguished long-lived donors from aged donors.

This clonotype came up a few times. Its antigen is not identified. This may be a read error, as it is one base from a much larger clone. This CDR3 is 14 amino acids long. CDR1 and CDR2 from the germline V gene are SGHRS and YFSETQ. The V end lost 3 bases, the J end lost 5 bases, and 14 bases lay between the germline ends. Each sample had at least 6 million PBMCs isolated. The sequenced sample was blood. This sequence joins TRBV5-1 and TRBJ2-5; weak D call: TRBD2 (5 bases). The sequence came from a man between 65 and 80 years old in good health. CDR3 region: CASSSMTGGETQYF. CDR3 coding DNA: TGCGCCAGCAGCTCGATGACCGGCGGGGAGACCCAGTACTTC.